This entry concerns a single T cell receptor (beta chain). This specimen comes from a study of blood T cell repertoires in COVID-19. TCRdb keeps only in-frame clones here, not all; method: immunoSEQ multiplex PCR. Here the sample spans around 50,000 clones, about 88% being singletons. Sequencing was carried out using peripheral blood. This TCR was sampled from a man aged 65 to 85 with active COVID-19.

The CDR3 coding sequence is TGTGCCAGCAGCATTGGAAGCGGGAGGTCATACAATGAGCAGTTCTTC. Its translation is CASSIGSGRSYNEQFF. The rearrangement links TRBV9 to TRBJ2-1; 9 nucleotides match TRBD2. Germline-derived CDR1 and CDR2 are SGDLS and YYNGEE. This CDR3 region has 16 residues. Unmatched junction bases numbered 9, after V lost 4 bases and J lost 4 bases.